The entry below describes one T cell receptor beta chain. This entry belongs to a study of blood T cell repertoires in COVID-19. The wider study: Italy, Spain and the United States were the sources of the convalescent and acute COVID-19 samples. PBMCs, B-cell-depleted T cells, or T cells were the source of the cDNA or gDNA that made up the material.

As originally analysed: Reference gene primers were amplified, and this amplification served to estimate nucleated cell counts. The data were produced by immunoSEQ multiplex PCR, yet TCRdb's version contains in-frame clones alone and is incomplete. The V and J calls and clone size come from that table; D and trimming were worked out from the DNA. The sample consists of roughly 380,000 clones, about four fifths of them appearing once. Trimming shortened V by 6 bases and J by 6 bases, and 14 bases separated the two germline ends. The CDR3 spans 13 residues. Germline V lookup: CDR1 LNHDA, CDR2 SQIVND (reference sequence).

The sample comprised peripheral blood. This TCR was recovered from a human donor with acute or convalescent COVID-19. The donor label of this sample is uncertain. This chain connects TRBV19 to TRBJ1-1, with D possibly matching TRBD1 (5 bases). The CDR3: CASSRRQPAEAFF. The CDR3 bases are TGTGCCAGTAGCCGGAGACAGCCGGCTGAAGCTTTCTTT.